The 8 T cell receptor beta chains below were found in one sample sequenced in a study of blood T cells in healthy people across ages. Through a sample-barcoded 5' primer and a J-beta primer mix, a second PCR was run for roughly 6 to 11 cycles. TCRdb reanalysed the 5' RACE reads using MiXCR and keeps one entry per CDR3 protein. The sample includes roughly 1.5 million distinct CDR3 sequences, around 40% of them seen just once. The specimen sequenced was blood. The source is a woman aged 18-29 years in good health.

This clonotype was counted only a few times. This sequence joins TRBV4-1 and TRBJ2-7, with D perhaps matching TRBD1 or TRBD2 (5 bases each). The V and J ends lost 4 bases and 7 bases respectively, with 14 bases between them. Germline CDR1 MGHRA, CDR2 YSYEKL. The CDR3 totals 13 residues. The CDR3 DNA is TGCGCCAGCAGCCCCGGACCGTGGGGGGAGCAGTACTTC. This encodes CASSPGPWGEQYF.

V usage is TRBV20-1 and J usage is TRBJ1-2; TRBD1 aligns across 10 bases. The CDR3 is made up of 16 amino acids. V gave up 3 bases and J gave up 8 bases; unmatched junction bases: 15. Per germline, CDR1 DFQATT and CDR2 SNEGSKA (reference sequence). As DNA, the CDR3 is TGCAGTGCTAGGCCGGGACAGGGGCTCCCCATGGGCGGCTACACCTTC. As protein: CSARPGQGLPMGGYTF.

This chain connects TRBV27 to TRBJ1-4; tentative D call: TRBD1 (6 bases). The germline gives CDR1 MNHEY, CDR2 SMNVEV (reference sequence). The CDR3 sequence is 15 residues long. The germline V and J ends were trimmed by 0 bases and 8 bases, with 13 bases remaining between them. CDR3 loop: CASSLSGRGDEKLFF. DNA of the CDR3: TGTGCCAGCAGTTTATCCGGCAGGGGAGACGAAAAACTGTTTTTT.

This clonotype was seen more than once but under ten times. The chain has TRBV13 and TRBJ2-5; 11 bases map to TRBD2. CDR3 length: 15 amino acids. The germline V gene encodes CDR1 PRHDT and CDR2 FYEKMQ (reference sequence). The junction had 3 bases not matched to a gene; V was cut back by 3 bases and J by 3 bases. The CDR3 spells CASSLSGLAEETQYF. CDR3 coding DNA: TGTGCCAGCAGCTTGTCGGGACTAGCGGAAGAGACCCAGTACTTC.

This clonotype was seen ten or more times. The V gene is TRBV12-3 or TRBV12-4, the J gene TRBJ2-7; D is perhaps TRBD1 (7 bases). This CDR3 comprises 13 residues. The V gene lost 5 bases and the J gene lost 6 bases, with 14 bases spanning the gap. CDR3 amino acids: CASSPRQGLEQYF. CDR3 DNA: TGTGCCAGCAGTCCAAGACAGGGACTCGAGCAGTACTTC.

This chain links TRBV12-3 or TRBV12-4 with TRBJ2-1; a weak D match, TRBD1 (6 bases). Deletions cut 5 bases from V and 7 bases from J, with 12 bases between. This CDR3 region has 13 residues. The CDR3 sequence is CASSTTGLNEQFF. The CDR3 DNA reads as TGTGCCAGCAGTACGACAGGTTTAAATGAGCAGTTCTTC.

The chain has TRBV4-3 and TRBJ2-7; 13 positions match TRBD2. The closer fit of TRBJ2-5 to the DNA end suggests the J call may be wrong. This CDR3 spans 15 amino acids. Germline CDR1 LGHNA, CDR2 YSLEER. CDR3 bases: TGCGCCAGCAGCCGTGAGACTAGCGGGAGGGAGACCCAGTACTTC. Translating gives CASSRETSGRETQYF.

This chain links TRBV7-2 with TRBJ2-1; D ambiguous. Germline lookup yields CDR1 SGHTA and CDR2 FQGNSA. Deletions cut 8 bases from V and 5 bases from J, with 7 bases between. The CDR3 sequence is 11 residues long. CDR3 coding DNA: TGTGCCAGCGGCGGACACAATGAGCAGTTCTTC. This sequence encodes CASGGHNEQFF.